This T cell receptor beta chain was recovered during a study of beta chain features in type 1 diabetes. Overall study: Sorted cells from all samples, numbering about 98 million, were examined. Study-level points and caveats: Insertion counts at VDJ junctions were lower in type 1 diabetes patients, who also showed more deletions there. A moderate, significant TCRB CDR3 shortening appeared in type 1 diabetes across four CD4+ subsets.

Note on this clone: The antigen is not known.

Of the isolated RNA, all was reverse transcribed, and so the sequenced material was expressed TCRB transcripts. The data were produced by immunoSEQ multiplex PCR, yet TCRdb's version contains in-frame clones alone and is incomplete. The sample lists 680,000 or so clones, roughly an eighth occurring once. The V end was cut by 3 bases, the J end by 1 base, with 11 bases between. CDR1 and CDR2 (germline): SGHVS, FNYEAQ. CDR3 length: 15 residues. The chain links TRBV7-6 to TRBJ2-3; the D gene is possibly TRBD1 (5 bases). The TCR originated in a man younger than 35 with type 1 diabetes. The sequencing sample was made of naive CD4+ T cells from blood. The CDR3: CASSFQGAGTDTQYF. CDR3 nucleotides: TGTGCCAGCAGCTTCCAAGGGGCGGGCACAGATACGCAGTATTTT.